The next 3 T cell receptor beta chains were all read from a single sample in a study of T cell responses to AZD1222 COVID-19 vaccine. Method: immunoSEQ multiplex PCR; TCRdb's copy keeps in-frame clones and lacks some. This sample carries 77,000 or so clones, more than 85% of them seen once, and the ten largest clones take more than 25%. The source was peripheral blood, collected 28 days after the second AZD1222 dose. The receptors shown here come from an adult who received the AZD1222 COVID-19 vaccine.

The V call is TRBV27, the J call TRBJ1-1; a weak D match, TRBD1 (5 bases). The CDR3 runs 13 residues. The ends were cut back, 6 bases at V and 1 base at J, with 9 bases in the middle. CDR1 MNHEY and CDR2 SMNVEV come from the germline V gene (reference sequence). CDR3: CASSNRRNTEAFF. The CDR3 DNA reads as TGTGCCAGCAGCAACAGGAGGAACACTGAAGCTTTCTTT.

CDR3 sequence: CAWSEHGYTF. The CDR3 DNA follows: TGTGCCTGGAGTGAGCATGGCTACACCTTC. The V gene is TRBV30, the J gene TRBJ1-2; D remains unclear. This CDR3 has 10 amino acids. Deletions cut 1 base from V and 6 bases from J, with 3 bases between. Germline CDR1 GTSNPN, CDR2 SVGIG (reference sequence).

This CDR3 is CASSQGTALNQPQHF. In DNA form, the CDR3 reads TGTGCCAGCAGCCAAGGGACAGCCCTAAATCAGCCCCAGCATTTT. The chain has TRBV4-2 and TRBJ1-5; D is perhaps TRBD1 (6 bases). The V end was cut by 1 base, the J end by 4 bases, with 11 bases between. The CDR3 is 15 residues long. From germline, CDR1 is LGHNA and CDR2 YNFKEQ.